The rows below give T cell receptor beta chains drawn from one sample of a study of T cell changes during pregnancy in multiple sclerosis. The table came from immunoSEQ multiplex PCR; TCRdb's copy has only in-frame clones and leaves some out. The sample carries under 130,000 clones, roughly nine tenths recorded once. The sample here was peripheral blood, taken after pregnancy. The receptors were gathered from a female donor with multiple sclerosis, enrolled in a pregnancy study. Both conserved end residues are part of each CDR3. Each record gives: clone size, D gene, V gene, J gene, CDR3 DNA, CDR3 protein. A D gene is named only where the DNA matches it firmly. Part of the rows lack a size; the others show once, few, many or a class for expanded clones.

clone size: -
D gene: TRBD1
V gene: TRBV4-2
J gene: TRBJ1-6
CDR3 DNA: TGTGCCAGCAGCCAAGATACAGGGGATTCACCCCTCCACTTT
CDR3 protein: CASSQDTGDSPLHF

clone size: -
D gene: TRBD2
V gene: TRBV7-9
J gene: TRBJ2-1
CDR3 DNA: TGTGCCAGCAGCCCCGGGACTAACTCCTACAATGAGCAGTTCTTC
CDR3 protein: CASSPGTNSYNEQFF

clone size: -
D gene: TRBD1
V gene: TRBV29-1
J gene: TRBJ1-2
CDR3 DNA: TGCAGCGGAATAGACAGGGTATATGGCTACACCTTC
CDR3 protein: CSGIDRVYGYTF

clone size: -
D gene: -
V gene: TRBV14
J gene: TRBJ1-4
CDR3 DNA: TGTGCCAGCAGCCAAGATTTCGGGGGTAGTGAAAAACTGTTTTTT
CDR3 protein: CASSQDFGGSEKLFF

clone size: -
D gene: -
V gene: TRBV6-5
J gene: TRBJ1-5
CDR3 DNA: TGTGCCAGCAGTCCGACAGGAAAGACCCAGCATTTT
CDR3 protein: CASSPTGKTQHF

clone size: -
D gene: TRBD1
V gene: TRBV29-1
J gene: TRBJ2-7
CDR3 DNA: TGCAGCGTTCGCCAAACAGGGGGCCTGGGCTCCTACGAGCAGTACTTC
CDR3 protein: CSVRQTGGLGSYEQYF

clone size: -
D gene: -
V gene: TRBV7-2
J gene: TRBJ2-5
CDR3 DNA: TGTGCCAGCAGCTTAGTGGTCGGGGGAACGGGGGAGACCCAGTACTTC
CDR3 protein: CASSLVVGGTGETQYF

clone size: once
D gene: TRBD1
V gene: TRBV9
J gene: TRBJ1-3
CDR3 DNA: TGTGCCAGCAGCGTAGAAGGTACAGGGGCGGACACCATATATTTT
CDR3 protein: CASSVEGTGADTIYF

clone size: -
D gene: TRBD1
V gene: TRBV5-6
J gene: TRBJ1-1
CDR3 DNA: TGTGCCAGCAGCTTAGGACAGGGCGGGACTGAAGCTTTCTTT
CDR3 protein: CASSLGQGGTEAFF

clone size: once
D gene: -
V gene: TRBV19
J gene: TRBJ2-3
CDR3 DNA: TGTGCCAGTAGTATAGATCTGGAGAGCACAGATACGCAGTATTTT
CDR3 protein: CASSIDLESTDTQYF

clone size: -
D gene: TRBD2
V gene: TRBV5-4
J gene: TRBJ2-6
CDR3 DNA: TGTGCCAGCAGCTTAGGGGGACTAGCGAAGGGGGCCAACGTCCTGACTTTC
CDR3 protein: CASSLGGLAKGANVLTF

clone size: -
D gene: TRBD1
V gene: TRBV18
J gene: TRBJ2-7
CDR3 DNA: TGTGCCAGCTCACGGACAGGGTTGTACGAGCAGTACTTC
CDR3 protein: CASSRTGLYEQYF